These T cell receptor beta chains were read from a single sample in a study of T-cell reconstitution after alpha-beta-depleted transplantation in children. TCRdb analysed the PCR reads with MiXCR anew, one entry per CDR3 protein. The table lists 490,000 or so distinct CDR3 sequences, about 11% of them singletons. The sample in question was PBMCs, obtained before TCRalphabeta/CD19-depleted stem cell transplant. These receptors came from a child younger than 10 with inherited bone marrow failure, due to receive a stem cell transplant. The CDR3 runs from the conserved cysteine through the conserved F or W. Fields, in order: clone size, V gene, D gene, J gene, CDR3 protein, CDR3 DNA. The D gene is left open where the match is weak. Rows may omit the clone size; those that give it use once, few, many or a size class.

clone_size: many; v_call: TRBV10-3; d_call: -; j_call: TRBJ1-2; cdr3_aa: CAISESVTGRGYGYTF; cdr3_nt: TGTGCCATCAGTGAGTCGGTAACAGGGCGAGGCTATGGCTACACCTTC
clone_size: many; v_call: TRBV20-1; d_call: -; j_call: TRBJ2-4; cdr3_aa: CSAREDGNIQYF; cdr3_nt: TGCAGTGCTAGAGAGGATGGGAACATTCAGTACTTC
clone_size: -; v_call: TRBV15; d_call: -; j_call: TRBJ2-7; cdr3_aa: CATGNRFSYEQYF; cdr3_nt: TGTGCCACCGGGAACAGGTTCTCCTACGAGCAGTACTTC
clone_size: -; v_call: TRBV7-2; d_call: TRBD2; j_call: TRBJ2-7; cdr3_aa: CASSLGPSAWDYQDEQYF; cdr3_nt: TGTGCCAGCAGCCTAGGGCCGTCTGCTTGGGACTACCAGGACGAGCAGTACTTC
clone_size: many; v_call: TRBV18; d_call: -; j_call: TRBJ2-7; cdr3_aa: CASSTGPNYEQYF; cdr3_nt: TGTGCCAGCTCAACAGGCCCCAACTACGAGCAGTACTTC
clone_size: few; v_call: TRBV20-1; d_call: -; j_call: TRBJ2-3; cdr3_aa: CSAGRTGDTQYF; cdr3_nt: TGCAGTGCTGGGAGAACGGGAGATACGCAGTATTTT
clone_size: many; v_call: TRBV29-1; d_call: TRBD1; j_call: TRBJ2-2; cdr3_aa: CSVESRGRVGELFF; cdr3_nt: TGCAGCGTTGAAAGCAGGGGGCGCGTCGGGGAGCTGTTTTTT
clone_size: few; v_call: TRBV4-1; d_call: TRBD2; j_call: TRBJ2-2; cdr3_aa: CASSPAPGGEAHSKYPGELFF; cdr3_nt: TGCGCCAGCAGCCCAGCCCCGGGAGGGGAGGCCCACTCGAAGTACCCCGGGGAGCTGTTTTTT
clone_size: few; v_call: TRBV7-8; d_call: -; j_call: TRBJ2-7; cdr3_aa: CASSLEAAEFPIYEQYF; cdr3_nt: TGTGCCAGCAGCTTAGAGGCGGCGGAGTTCCCCATCTACGAGCAGTACTTC
clone_size: few; v_call: TRBV27; d_call: -; j_call: TRBJ2-1; cdr3_aa: CASTSLPAGGNEQFF; cdr3_nt: TGTGCCAGCACCTCTCTCCCAGCAGGAGGCAATGAGCAGTTCTTC
clone_size: many; v_call: TRBV10-3; d_call: -; j_call: TRBJ1-6; cdr3_aa: CAISESIGAYNSPLHF; cdr3_nt: TGTGCCATCAGTGAGTCGATAGGCGCTTATAATTCACCCCTCCACTTT
clone_size: many; v_call: TRBV27; d_call: -; j_call: TRBJ1-1; cdr3_aa: CASSGMGGTEAFF; cdr3_nt: TGTGCCAGCAGTGGTATGGGTGGCACTGAAGCTTTCTTT
clone_size: many; v_call: TRBV7-8; d_call: -; j_call: TRBJ1-1; cdr3_aa: CASSSDRWGGSEAFF; cdr3_nt: TGTGCCAGCAGCTCAGATCGGTGGGGAGGATCTGAAGCTTTCTTT
clone_size: many; v_call: TRBV5-1; d_call: TRBD2; j_call: TRBJ2-1; cdr3_aa: CASSSLAGKNNEQFF; cdr3_nt: TGCGCCAGCAGCTCGCTAGCGGGGAAGAACAATGAGCAGTTCTTC
clone_size: many; v_call: TRBV29-1; d_call: TRBD2; j_call: TRBJ2-2; cdr3_aa: CSHTSVNTGELFF; cdr3_nt: TGCAGCCATACTAGCGTGAACACCGGGGAGCTGTTTTTT
clone_size: few; v_call: TRBV20-1; d_call: -; j_call: TRBJ1-5; cdr3_aa: CSARPGGVFQPQHF; cdr3_nt: TGCAGTGCTAGACCCGGGGGGGTTTTTCAGCCCCAGCATTTT
clone_size: many; v_call: TRBV29-1; d_call: TRBD2; j_call: TRBJ2-5; cdr3_aa: CSVDLAGQETQYF; cdr3_nt: TGCAGCGTTGATCTAGCGGGCCAAGAGACCCAGTACTTC
clone_size: many; v_call: TRBV2; d_call: TRBD2; j_call: TRBJ2-7; cdr3_aa: CASSGLAGGGEQYF; cdr3_nt: TGTGCCAGCAGTGGACTAGCGGGAGGGGGCGAGCAGTACTTC
clone_size: many; v_call: TRBV7-2; d_call: TRBD2; j_call: TRBJ2-7; cdr3_aa: CASSLDHSGIYEQYF; cdr3_nt: TGTGCCAGCAGCTTAGATCATAGCGGGATCTACGAGCAGTACTTC
clone_size: many; v_call: TRBV29-1; d_call: -; j_call: TRBJ2-5; cdr3_aa: CSVGSAELQETQYF; cdr3_nt: TGCAGCGTTGGTTCGGCAGAGCTCCAAGAGACCCAGTACTTC
clone_size: many; v_call: TRBV4-3; d_call: TRBD2; j_call: TRBJ2-2; cdr3_aa: CASSQVWGTSGSNTGELFF; cdr3_nt: TGCGCCAGCAGCCAAGTCTGGGGGACTAGCGGATCGAACACCGGGGAGCTGTTTTTT
clone_size: many; v_call: TRBV30; d_call: TRBD2; j_call: TRBJ2-3; cdr3_aa: CAWSLPGGDTQYF; cdr3_nt: TGTGCCTGGAGTCTGCCCGGGGGGGATACGCAGTATTTT
clone_size: many; v_call: TRBV4-1; d_call: -; j_call: TRBJ1-2; cdr3_aa: CASSQEHGSFYGYTF; cdr3_nt: TGCGCCAGCAGCCAAGAGCACGGTTCCTTCTATGGCTACACCTTC
clone_size: many; v_call: TRBV4-3; d_call: -; j_call: TRBJ2-5; cdr3_aa: CASSQDWTTGQYF; cdr3_nt: TGCGCCAGCAGCCAAGATTGGACCACGGGCCAGTACTTC
clone_size: many; v_call: TRBV28; d_call: TRBD1; j_call: TRBJ1-2; cdr3_aa: CASIPGQGDIGYTF; cdr3_nt: TGTGCCAGCATCCCGGGACAGGGGGATATTGGCTACACCTTC
clone_size: -; v_call: TRBV24-1; d_call: -; j_call: TRBJ2-1; cdr3_aa: CATILTESSYNEQFF; cdr3_nt: TGTGCCACCATCCTTACGGAGAGCTCCTACAATGAGCAGTTCTTC
clone_size: few; v_call: TRBV20-1; d_call: -; j_call: TRBJ2-7; cdr3_aa: CSASPPSPSYEQYF; cdr3_nt: TGCAGTGCTAGTCCACCTTCGCCATCCTACGAGCAGTACTTC
clone_size: many; v_call: TRBV11-2; d_call: TRBD2; j_call: TRBJ2-1; cdr3_aa: CASSSVAGGDYNEQFF; cdr3_nt: TGTGCCAGCAGCTCCGTAGCGGGAGGAGACTACAATGAGCAGTTCTTC
clone_size: many; v_call: TRBV28; d_call: -; j_call: TRBJ2-7; cdr3_aa: CASSLGIASEQYF; cdr3_nt: TGTGCCAGCAGTTTAGGGATCGCGTCCGAGCAGTACTTC
clone_size: -; v_call: TRBV5-4; d_call: TRBD2; j_call: TRBJ2-7; cdr3_aa: CASSRTSADSYEQYF; cdr3_nt: TGTGCCAGCAGCAGAACTAGCGCCGACTCCTACGAGCAGTACTTC
clone_size: few; v_call: TRBV7-6; d_call: -; j_call: TRBJ2-3; cdr3_aa: CASSTNTDTQYF; cdr3_nt: TGTGCCAGCAGCACGAACACAGATACGCAGTATTTT
clone_size: many; v_call: TRBV12-3/TRBV12-4; d_call: TRBD1; j_call: TRBJ2-7; cdr3_aa: CASSLVGDRGSYEQYF; cdr3_nt: TGTGCCAGCAGTTTAGTTGGGGACAGGGGATCCTACGAGCAGTACTTC
clone_size: many; v_call: TRBV27; d_call: -; j_call: TRBJ2-7; cdr3_aa: CASSFLGATYEQYF; cdr3_nt: TGTGCCAGCAGTTTCCTAGGAGCCACCTACGAGCAGTACTTC
clone_size: many; v_call: TRBV20-1; d_call: TRBD2; j_call: TRBJ2-1; cdr3_aa: CSARVPSGYNEQFF; cdr3_nt: TGCAGTGCTAGGGTGCCTAGCGGATACAATGAGCAGTTCTTC
clone_size: many; v_call: TRBV4-3; d_call: -; j_call: TRBJ2-5; cdr3_aa: CASSQDQGGEETQYF; cdr3_nt: TGCGCCAGCAGCCAAGATCAAGGGGGAGAAGAGACCCAGTACTTC
clone_size: many; v_call: TRBV29-1; d_call: TRBD1; j_call: TRBJ2-1; cdr3_aa: CSVETGGSYNEQFF; cdr3_nt: TGCAGCGTTGAGACAGGGGGCTCCTACAATGAGCAGTTCTTC
clone_size: many; v_call: TRBV6-1; d_call: -; j_call: TRBJ1-2; cdr3_aa: CASSPNPGFLESVYGYTF; cdr3_nt: TGTGCCAGCAGCCCCAACCCGGGATTCCTAGAGTCCGTCTATGGCTACACCTTC
clone_size: many; v_call: TRBV7-6; d_call: -; j_call: TRBJ2-1; cdr3_aa: CASSLLLGLYNEQFF; cdr3_nt: TGTGCCAGCAGCTTACTTTTGGGTCTATACAATGAGCAGTTCTTC
clone_size: few; v_call: TRBV7-2; d_call: -; j_call: TRBJ2-7; cdr3_aa: CASSLATGSYEQYF; cdr3_nt: TGTGCCAGCAGCTTAGCTACAGGCTCCTACGAGCAGTACTTC
clone_size: many; v_call: TRBV15; d_call: -; j_call: TRBJ2-2; cdr3_aa: CATGELSLTGELFF; cdr3_nt: TGTGCCACTGGGGAACTCTCACTCACCGGGGAGCTGTTTTTT
clone_size: many; v_call: TRBV7-9; d_call: -; j_call: TRBJ2-5; cdr3_aa: CASSLAGRQETQYF; cdr3_nt: TGTGCCAGCAGCTTAGCGGGAAGGCAAGAGACCCAGTACTTC
clone_size: many; v_call: TRBV4-1; d_call: TRBD1; j_call: TRBJ2-2; cdr3_aa: CASSDDRVGTGELFF; cdr3_nt: TGCGCCAGCAGCGATGACAGGGTGGGGACCGGGGAGCTGTTTTTT
clone_size: many; v_call: TRBV7-2; d_call: TRBD2; j_call: TRBJ2-3; cdr3_aa: CASSLVRLAGTDTQYF; cdr3_nt: TGTGCCAGCAGCTTAGTAAGACTAGCTGGCACAGATACGCAGTATTTT